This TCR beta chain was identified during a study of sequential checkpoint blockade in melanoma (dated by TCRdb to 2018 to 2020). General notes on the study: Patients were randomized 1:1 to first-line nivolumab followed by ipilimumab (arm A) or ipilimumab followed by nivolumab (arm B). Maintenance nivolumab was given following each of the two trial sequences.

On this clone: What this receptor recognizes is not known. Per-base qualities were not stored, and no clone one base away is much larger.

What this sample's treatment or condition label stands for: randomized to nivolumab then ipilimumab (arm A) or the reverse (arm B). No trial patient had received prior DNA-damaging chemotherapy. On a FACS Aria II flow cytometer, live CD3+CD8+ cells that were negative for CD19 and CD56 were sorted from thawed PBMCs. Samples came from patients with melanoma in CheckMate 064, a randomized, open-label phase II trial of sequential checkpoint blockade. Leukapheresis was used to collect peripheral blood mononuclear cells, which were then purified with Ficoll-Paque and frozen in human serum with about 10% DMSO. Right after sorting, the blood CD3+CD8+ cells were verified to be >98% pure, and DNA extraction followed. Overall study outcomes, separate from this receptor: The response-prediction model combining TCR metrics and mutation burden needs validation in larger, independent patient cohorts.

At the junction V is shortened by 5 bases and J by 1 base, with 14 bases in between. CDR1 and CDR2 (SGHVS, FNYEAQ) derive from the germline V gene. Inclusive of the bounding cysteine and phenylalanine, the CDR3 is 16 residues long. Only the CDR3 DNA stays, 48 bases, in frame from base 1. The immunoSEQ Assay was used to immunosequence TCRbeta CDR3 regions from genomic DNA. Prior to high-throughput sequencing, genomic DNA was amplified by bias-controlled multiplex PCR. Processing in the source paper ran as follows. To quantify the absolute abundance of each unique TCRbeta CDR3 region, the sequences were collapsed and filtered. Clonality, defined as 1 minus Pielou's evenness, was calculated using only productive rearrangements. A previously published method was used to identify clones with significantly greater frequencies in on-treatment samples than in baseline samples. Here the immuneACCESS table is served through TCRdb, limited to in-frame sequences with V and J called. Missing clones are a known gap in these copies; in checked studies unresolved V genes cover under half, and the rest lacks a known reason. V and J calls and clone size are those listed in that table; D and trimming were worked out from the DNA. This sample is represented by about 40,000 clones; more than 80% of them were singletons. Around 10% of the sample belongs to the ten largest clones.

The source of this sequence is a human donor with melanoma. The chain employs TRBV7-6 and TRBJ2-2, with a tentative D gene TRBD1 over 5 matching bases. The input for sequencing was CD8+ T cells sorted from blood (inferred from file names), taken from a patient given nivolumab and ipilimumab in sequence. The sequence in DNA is TGTGCCAGCAGCCTAGGTCTACAGGTGAACACCGGGGAGCTGTTTTTT. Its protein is CASSLGLQVNTGELFF.